The 30 T cell receptor beta chains presented below share a single source sample, sequenced in a study of T cell changes during pregnancy in multiple sclerosis. TCRdb's table, derived via immunoSEQ multiplex PCR, lists solely in-frame clones and lacks some. The data contain roughly 18,000 clones, roughly 81% of them singletons. The source was CD8+ T cells from peripheral blood mononuclear cells, collected in the second trimester of pregnancy. The receptors come from a female donor in good health, enrolled as a control in a pregnancy study.

The rearrangement joins TRBV4-3 to TRBJ2-1; 8 bases fit TRBD2. This CDR3 spans 16 amino acids. CDR1 is LGHNA, CDR2 YSLEER, per germline. Trimming removed 0 bases from V and 8 bases from J; junction bases left unmatched: 9. The DNA for the CDR3 is TGCGCCAGCAGCCAAGACTCCGGGACTAGTTCCCATGAGCAGTTCTTC. Amino acid sequence: CASSQDSGTSSHEQFF.

The V call is TRBV6-4, the J call TRBJ1-2; D not resolved. Germline loops: CDR1 MRHNA, CDR2 SNTAGT. The CDR3 extends over 17 amino acids. Trimming shortened V by 5 bases and J by 0 bases, and 19 bases separated the two germline ends. The CDR3 bases are TGTGCCAGCAGTCCCCAAGCCCAAGTCTCTCCTAACTATGGCTACACCTTC. This sequence encodes CASSPQAQVSPNYGYTF.

This chain links TRBV4-2 with TRBJ2-1; 12 positions match TRBD2. CDR3 length: 19 amino acids. Germline lookup yields CDR1 LGHNA and CDR2 YNFKEQ. Trimming took 0 bases from V and 8 from J; bases not matched to a gene: 14. DNA of the CDR3: TGTGCCAGCAGCCAAGATTGGGCTAGCGGGGGGGCCGTAAACTATGAGCAGTTCTTC. It yields the protein CASSQDWASGGAVNYEQFF.

This chain joins TRBV6-5 and TRBJ1-1; D might be TRBD1 (5 bases). CDR3 length equals 12 residues. The germline V gene encodes CDR1 MNHEY and CDR2 SVGAGI. Deletions cut 7 bases from V and 1 base from J, with 7 bases between. In DNA, the CDR3 is TGTGCCAGCACCCAGGGGAACACTGAAGCTTTCTTT. This gives the protein CASTQGNTEAFF.

The chain has TRBV4-3 and TRBJ2-7, with a tentative D call TRBD2 (5 bases). Per germline, CDR1 LGHNA and CDR2 YSLEER. This CDR3 has 16 residues. V was trimmed by 2 bases and J by 4 bases, leaving 18 bases between them. CDR3 region: CASSQKHNSRGYEQYF. In nucleotides, the CDR3 is TGCGCCAGCAGCCAAAAACACAACTCCCGGGGTTACGAGCAGTACTTC.

This chain links TRBV30 with TRBJ1-2; 7 bases fit TRBD1. This CDR3 has 14 amino acids. Germline trimming cut 0 bases from V and 6 bases from J; bases unmatched to any gene: 7. Germline-derived CDR1 and CDR2 are GTSNPN and SVGIG (reference sequence). CDR3 residues: CAWSVRGTDNGYTF. In DNA, the CDR3 is TGTGCCTGGAGTGTACGGGGGACAGATAATGGCTACACCTTC.

This clone showed up just once. The genes are TRBV6-6 and TRBJ2-3, with TRBD2 identical over 12 bases. The CDR3 runs to 16 residues. V gave up 5 bases and J gave up 1 base; unmatched junction bases: 4. CDR1 MNHNY and CDR2 SVGAGI come from the germline V gene (reference sequence). CDR3 sequence: CASSRGLAGRTDTQYF. The CDR3 DNA follows: TGTGCCAGCAGTCGAGGACTAGCGGGGCGCACAGATACGCAGTATTTT.

The chain links TRBV6-1 to TRBJ2-7, with 8 nucleotides matching TRBD2. Germline values: CDR1 MNHNS, CDR2 SASEGT. The CDR3 runs 16 residues. V trimming: 1 base; J trimming: 2 bases; junction bases outside the gene matches: 7. CDR3 bases: TGTGCCAGCAGTGAAGGATTCGGGGGGGCTCCCTACGAGCAGTACTTC. Amino acids: CASSEGFGGAPYEQYF.

This chain joins TRBV15 and TRBJ2-4; TRBD2 matches at 10 bases. V shed 4 bases and J 2 bases; nucleotides not matched to a gene: 5. This CDR3 region has 16 residues. Germline CDR1 is LNHNV and CDR2 is YYDKDF (reference sequence). Here the CDR3 DNA reads TGTGCCACCAGCATACCAGCGGGGGGGCCCAAAAACATTCAGTACTTC. Translated, it gives CATSIPAGGPKNIQYF.

This clone showed up just a few times. The chain employs TRBV7-3 and TRBJ1-6; TRBD1 might be the D (5 bases). CDR1 and CDR2 (germline): SGHTA, FQGTGA. V lost 2 bases and J 10 bases, leaving 9 bases between the germline ends. The CDR3 loop spans 13 amino acids. The CDR3 nucleotides read TGTGCCAGCAGCTTAGGCGGGGCCTCACCCCTCCACTTT. This codes for CASSLGGASPLHF.

The chain recombines TRBV7-6 with TRBJ1-4; D may be TRBD1 (5 bases). V was shortened by 4 bases and J by 0 bases, with 12 bases between the two germline ends. The CDR3 is made up of 16 amino acids. Germline lookup yields CDR1 SGHVS and CDR2 FNYEAQ. This chain's CDR3 is CASSSEGRPTNEKLFF. The CDR3 coding sequence is TGTGCCAGCAGCTCGGAGGGGAGGCCAACTAATGAAAAACTGTTTTTT.

The V and J genes are TRBV7-9 and TRBJ2-3; TRBD2 matches at 11 bases. Germline assignment: CDR1 SEHNR and CDR2 FQNEAQ (reference sequence). This CDR3 comprises 15 residues. The V gene end was trimmed by 5 bases and the J gene end by 1 base; junction bases not matched to a gene: 2. CDR3 amino acids: CASSPSGGRTDTQYF. DNA of the CDR3: TGTGCCAGCAGCCCTAGCGGGGGGCGCACAGATACGCAGTATTTT.

This clone was counted once. The chain recombines TRBV10-3 with TRBJ2-7; 7 bases agree with TRBD2. V trimming: 6 bases; J trimming: 2 bases; junction bases outside the gene matches: 1. CDR1 ENHRY and CDR2 SYGVKD come from the germline V gene. The CDR3 sequence is 12 residues long. Written as DNA, the CDR3 is TGTGCCATCAGGGGGGGGGCCTACGAGCAGTACTTC. Translation: CAIRGGAYEQYF.

CDR3 residues: CASKARGQTYYTEAFF. For the CDR3, the DNA is TGTGCCAGCAAGGCTCGAGGACAGACGTATTACACTGAAGCTTTCTTT. The genes are TRBV21-1 and TRBJ1-1; the table gives TRBD1 as D, unverified against the DNA. TRBV21-1 is shown as a pseudogene. This CDR3 contains 16 residues.

The V and J genes are TRBV4-3 and TRBJ2-1; D is possibly TRBD1 (5 bases). This CDR3 is built from 16 residues. Trimming removed 0 bases at V and 3 bases at J, with 12 bases between. CDR1 LGHNA and CDR2 YSLEER come from the germline V gene. Written as DNA, the CDR3 is TGCGCCAGCAGCCAAGATATCGGACAAGGCTACAATGAGCAGTTCTTC. Its protein product is CASSQDIGQGYNEQFF.

This clone was detected only a few times. V is TRBV28 and J is TRBJ1-1, with D possibly matching TRBD1 (5 bases). From germline, CDR1 is MDHEN and CDR2 SYDVKM. The length of the CDR3 is 13 residues. Trimming took off 2 bases at V and 8 bases at J, with 12 bases between the two ends. The CDR3 DNA is TGTGCCAGCAGTTTAAATTGGGGCAAGGAAGCTTTCTTT. As protein: CASSLNWGKEAFF.

J is TRBJ2-1 and V is TRBV10-1; D might be TRBD1 (6 bases). Trimming pared 3 bases from V and 6 bases from J, leaving 6 bases between. Germline V gene lookup returns CDR1 WNHNN and CDR2 SYGVQD (reference sequence). This CDR3 spans 12 amino acids. The CDR3 coding sequence is TGCGCCAGCAGTGACAGGGGCAATGAGCAGTTCTTC. Its translation is CASSDRGNEQFF.

In this sample, this clone turned up a few times. V is TRBV2 and J is TRBJ1-1, with TRBD1 as a possible D gene (6 bases). This CDR3 has 14 residues. V was cut by 3 bases and J by 2 bases, with 10 bases left in between. Germline V gene data show CDR1 as SNHLY and CDR2 as FYNNEI. DNA of the CDR3: TGTGCCAGCAGTGAGGGGGCTTACAACACTGAAGCTTTCTTT. Its protein is CASSEGAYNTEAFF.

The V gene is TRBV4-3, the J gene TRBJ1-2; the match to TRBD1 covers 8 bases. CDR1 is LGHNA, CDR2 YSLEER, per germline. The CDR3 length is 16 residues. The V segment lost 0 bases and the J segment 2 bases; nucleotides outside the gene matches: 5. Here the CDR3 reads CASSQERTGKNYGYTF. The CDR3 region has the DNA TGCGCCAGCAGCCAAGAGAGGACAGGGAAAAACTATGGCTACACCTTC.

The rearrangement uses TRBV7-3 and TRBJ2-1; 8 bases are shared with TRBD2. The ends lost 5 bases at V and 6 bases at J; junction bases unmatched: 6. The length of the CDR3 is 14 residues. Germline CDR1 is SGHTA and CDR2 is FQGTGA. The CDR3 sequence: CASSLGGAFNEQFF. CDR3 nucleotide sequence: TGTGCCAGCAGCCTCGGGGGGGCCTTCAATGAGCAGTTCTTC.

The chain links TRBV7-8 to TRBJ2-7; 9 bases match TRBD1. From germline, CDR1 is SGHVS and CDR2 FQNEAQ. With V trimmed by 5 bases and J by 5 bases, 16 bases remained unmatched. CDR3 length: 17 residues. The CDR3 DNA reads TGTGCCAGCAGCCTAACTTCTTGGGACAGGGAGTTCCACGAGCAGTACTTC. Encoded protein: CASSLTSWDREFHEQYF.

V gene TRBV6-6 combines with J gene TRBJ2-3; possibly TRBD2 for D (6 bases). The V end lost 0 bases, the J end lost 1 base, and 8 bases lay between the germline ends. Germline V gene data show CDR1 as MNHNY and CDR2 as SVGAGI (reference sequence). The CDR3 covers 15 residues. CDR3 protein: CASSYSRGGTDTQYF. The CDR3 coding sequence is TGTGCCAGCAGTTACTCGCGCGGGGGCACAGATACGCAGTATTTT.

This chain links TRBV6-1 with TRBJ2-2; maybe TRBD1 (6 bases). The germline gives CDR1 MNHNS, CDR2 SASEGT. V was cut by 3 bases and J by 5 bases, with 10 bases left in between. This CDR3 has 14 residues. As DNA, the CDR3 is TGTGCCAGCAGTGACCACAGGGAAACCGGGGAGCTGTTTTTT. It translates to CASSDHRETGELFF.

J is TRBJ1-2 and V is TRBV6-1; no definite D call. The CDR3 totals 13 residues. CDR1 MNHNS and CDR2 SASEGT come from the germline V gene. The ends were cut back, 3 bases at V and 5 bases at J, with 10 bases in the middle. This chain's CDR3 is CASSEWSPYGYTF. For the CDR3, the DNA is TGTGCCAGCAGTGAGTGGAGCCCTTATGGCTACACCTTC.

CDR3 loop: CASSPRGWGLRTGELFF. CDR3 DNA sequence: TGTGCCAGTAGTCCAAGGGGTTGGGGACTTAGAACCGGGGAGCTGTTTTTT. The V gene is TRBV19, the J gene TRBJ2-2; TRBD2 is a possible D gene (6 bases). The V and J ends lost 5 bases and 5 bases respectively, with 21 bases between them. The CDR3 is made up of 17 amino acids. Per the germline V gene, CDR1 is LNHDA and CDR2 is SQIVND (reference sequence).

The chain uses TRBV19 and TRBJ2-5, with a tentative D call TRBD2 (7 bases). Germline lookup yields CDR1 LNHDA and CDR2 SQIVND (reference sequence). Between the trimmed V and J ends, which lost 0 bases and 1 base, there was a span of 12 bases. The CDR3 runs to 16 residues. CDR3 residues: CASSIDAGARQETQYF. The CDR3, as DNA: TGTGCCAGTAGTATAGACGCGGGGGCCCGCCAAGAGACCCAGTACTTC.

The rearrangement joins TRBV19 to TRBJ2-2, with D possibly matching TRBD1 (6 bases). CDR1 and CDR2 from the germline V gene are LNHDA and SQIVND (reference sequence). This CDR3 is 12 amino acids long. Deletions cut 6 bases from V and 6 bases from J, with 8 bases between. This CDR3 reads CASRGTSGELFF. Here the CDR3 DNA reads TGTGCCAGTAGAGGGACATCCGGGGAGCTGTTTTTT. Full variable domain (rest looked up from reference TRBV19 and TRBJ2-2): DGGITQSPKYLFRKEGQNVTLSCEQNLNHDAMYWYRQDPGQGLRLIYYSQIVNDFQKGDIAEGYSVSREKKESFPLTVTSAQKNPTAFYLCASRGTSGELFFGEGSRLTVL.

This CDR3 is CASSPRGNTEAFF. CDR3 in DNA: TGTGCCAGCAGCCCCAGGGGGAACACTGAAGCTTTCTTT. The chain links TRBV13 to TRBJ1-1, with a weak D call TRBD1 (6 bases). Germline V gene lookup returns CDR1 PRHDT and CDR2 FYEKMQ (reference sequence). CDR3 length: 13 amino acids. The V end lost 5 bases, the J end lost 1 base, and 8 bases lay between the germline ends.

The chain combines TRBV9 with TRBJ1-6; D gene uncertain. V lost 0 bases and J 7 bases, leaving 17 bases between the germline ends. Looked up from germline, CDR1 is SGDLS and CDR2 is YYNGEE. The CDR3 has 17 amino acids. As DNA, the CDR3 is TGTGCCAGCAGCGTAGAGCCAGGCCCAAAGCCAAATTCACCCCTCCACTTT. Encoded protein: CASSVEPGPKPNSPLHF.

The chain employs TRBV9 and TRBJ2-5; 8 nucleotides line up with TRBD2. Germline CDR1 is SGDLS and CDR2 is YYNGEE. The CDR3 consists of 15 residues. J was trimmed by 5 bases and V by 0 bases; bases with no gene match: 6. The chain's CDR3 is CASSVVAGGRETQYF. CDR3 sequence (DNA): TGTGCCAGCAGCGTAGTGGCGGGGGGCCGGGAGACCCAGTACTTC.